The rows below give T cell receptor beta chains drawn from one sample of a study of blood T cell repertoires in COVID-19. Profiled with immunoSEQ multiplex PCR; TCRdb holds only in-frame clones, not every one. The profile covers approximately 330,000 clones, with roughly 89% appearing a single time and over 8.5% taken by the ten largest. The specimen sequenced was PBMCs or T cells enriched from blood (not recorded which). These receptors were collected from a woman aged 25 to 39 who had recovered from COVID-19. Both conserved end residues are part of each CDR3. D genes are given only for firm matches. Clone size is given for some rows only: seen once, a few or many times, or a class if the clone is expanded.

>TRBJ2-7|TRBD1|TRBV20-1|NA
TGCAGTGCAAGTAGGACAGGAAGGATCAACGAGCAGTACTTC
CSASRTGRINEQYF
>TRBJ1-2|TRBD1|TRBV27|once
TGTGCCAGCAGTCCCCTCCGGGACAGCTATGGCTACACCTTC
CASSPLRDSYGYTF
>TRBJ1-2|NA|TRBV6-5|NA
TGTGCCAGCAGTTACTTTGGCCCTAACTATGGCTACACCTTC
CASSYFGPNYGYTF
>TRBJ1-4|NA|TRBV19|NA
TGTGCCAGTAGTCTGGGGACGCGGGACTGGTTTTTT
CASSLGTRDWFF
>TRBJ1-2|TRBD1|TRBV3-1/TRBV3-2|NA
TGTGCCAGCAGCCAAGGGGCAGGGGGCGCCGGTGGCTACACCTTC
CASSQGAGGAGGYTF
>TRBJ1-6|NA|TRBV10-3|NA
TGTGCCATCAGTGAGTCGGGAGACAATGACTCACCCCTCCACTTT
CAISESGDNDSPLHF
>TRBJ2-7|TRBD2|TRBV28|NA
TGTGCCAGCAGTCGACTAGCGGGAGGCTACGAGCAGTACTTC
CASSRLAGGYEQYF
>TRBJ2-1|NA|TRBV5-1|NA
TGCGCCAGCAGCTGGGACTTTCTCTTCTCCTACAATGAGCAGTTCTTC
CASSWDFLFSYNEQFF
>TRBJ2-7|TRBD2|TRBV6-5|NA
TGTGCCAGCAGCGAGCCGGGACTAGGTTCCTACGAGCAGTACTTC
CASSEPGLGSYEQYF
>TRBJ2-7|NA|TRBV4-3|NA
TGCGCCAGTCAACTCCGGGACTTAGCCTACGAGCAGTACTTC
CASQLRDLAYEQYF
>TRBJ2-7|NA|TRBV5-1|NA
TGCGCCAGCACATCGGACAGTTTCGGGCCCTACGAGCAGTACTTC
CASTSDSFGPYEQYF
>TRBJ2-1|NA|TRBV2|NA
TGTGCCAGCCTTAGGGGGGAGGGATACAATGAGCAGTTCTTC
CASLRGEGYNEQFF
>TRBJ2-1|TRBD2|TRBV7-3|NA
TGTGCCAGCAGCCTGGGACTAGGTACCTACAATGAGCAGTTCTTC
CASSLGLGTYNEQFF
>TRBJ1-5|NA|TRBV19|NA
TGTGCCAGTATGGCCCATCCTAGCAATCAGCCCCAGCATTTT
CASMAHPSNQPQHF
>TRBJ1-6|TRBD1|TRBV2|NA
TGTGCCAGCACCGGGACAGGGAATTCACCCCTCCACTTT
CASTGTGNSPLHF
>TRBJ1-4|NA|TRBV19|once
TGTGCCAGTAGTTCAGGGGTTACTAATGAAAAACTGTTTTTT
CASSSGVTNEKLFF
>TRBJ2-3|TRBD2|TRBV6-1|NA
TGTGCCAGCAGTGACGACGGGAGGGTCTTAGGTCTCACAGATACGCAGTATTTT
CASSDDGRVLGLTDTQYF
>TRBJ1-1|TRBD1|TRBV6-2/TRBV6-3|NA
TGTGCCAGCAGTATCCTACAGGGGTATACTGAAGCTTTCTTT
CASSILQGYTEAFF
>TRBJ1-1|NA|TRBV21-1|once
TGTGCCAGCGGACAGGGGTCTATTCCTGAAGCTTTCTTT
CASGQGSIPEAFF
>TRBJ1-5|TRBD1|TRBV30|NA
TGTGCCTGGAGTGTTGGGACAGGGGGCCCGAGCCAGCCCCAGCATTTT
CAWSVGTGGPSQPQHF
>TRBJ2-7|NA|TRBV10-3|once
TGTGCCATCAGTGACTTTTTTGAGCAGTACTTC
CAISDFFEQYF
>TRBJ2-7|NA|TRBV10-3|NA
TGTGCCATCAGCCCCTTTGACGGGGGGCCCTACGAGCAGTACTTC
CAISPFDGGPYEQYF
>TRBJ2-2|NA|TRBV10-1|once
TGCGCCAGCAGTTCTTTTTTGAACACCGGGGAGCTGTTTTTT
CASSSFLNTGELFF
>TRBJ2-3|TRBD2|TRBV6-5|NA
TGTGCCAGCAGTTTCCTAGCGGGTGGCACAGATACGCAGTATTTT
CASSFLAGGTDTQYF
>TRBJ2-7|TRBD2|TRBV10-3|NA
TGTGCCATCAGTGAGTCGAGTAGCGGGAGGGCAGGGGAGCAGTACTTC
CAISESSSGRAGEQYF
>TRBJ1-5|TRBD1|TRBV2|NA
TGTGCCAGCAGTGGAGACAGGGTAGGAAATCAGCCCCAGCATTTT
CASSGDRVGNQPQHF
>TRBJ2-3|NA|TRBV10-3|NA
TGTGCCATCAGGAGACACCAAACCACAGATACGCAGTATTTT
CAIRRHQTTDTQYF
>TRBJ2-5|TRBD1|TRBV28|NA
TGTGCCAGCAGTTCCGGTCGGACGGGACAGTCCCAGTACTTC
CASSSGRTGQSQYF